The clone carrying this T cell receptor (beta chain) turned up a few times. Its antigen is not known. This sample was taken from a study of T cells after yellow fever vaccination. The study, taken as a whole, reports: Overall, a small share of clonotypes was seen in both CD4 and CD8 compartments. FACS-sorted repertoires could contain abundant clonotypes contaminating from the bulk population. A large majority of primary-vaccination clones showed up again after the booster (96% CD4, 75% to 90% CD8).

For TCR, cDNA came from 5'RACE template switching, which added a universal primer site and UMIs. Each CDR3 protein gets one entry after TCRdb re-called the 5' RACE reads with MiXCR. The sample carries some 350,000 distinct CDR3 sequences, roughly 10% recorded once. CDR3 size: 14 residues. CDR1 is DFQATT, CDR2 SNEGSKA, per germline (reference sequence). Trimming removed 3 bases at V and 6 bases at J, with 15 bases between. The V gene is TRBV20-1, the J gene TRBJ2-1, with D unresolved. The sequencing used PBMCs, collected on the day of the first yellow fever vaccination. This receptor was obtained from a man younger than 30 who received the YFV17D yellow fever vaccine. CDR3 region: CSARGSMRSNEQFF. CDR3 bases: TGCAGTGCTAGGGGGTCCATGAGGTCCAATGAGCAGTTCTTC.